This T cell receptor (beta chain) was sequenced in a study of blood T cell repertoires in COVID-19. Study overall: Specimens from acute and convalescent COVID-19 originated in the United States, Italy and Spain. Sample material is recorded as cDNA or gDNA derived from T cells, B-cell-depleted T cells, or PBMCs.

The CDR3 has 14 amino acids. Trimming took 4 bases from V and 8 from J; bases not matched to a gene: 7. CDR1 and CDR2 from the germline V gene are SGHTA and FQGNSA. The authors' processing: Amplification of reference gene primers was used by the study to estimate nucleated cell counts. Some clones are missing from TCRdb's copy, which holds only in-frame ones; the method was immunoSEQ multiplex PCR. That table is the source of V, J and clone size, and D and trimming were worked out from the DNA. The sample includes 240,000 or so clones, approximately 80% seen only once; the top ten take under 2%. Sequencing was carried out using peripheral blood. J is TRBJ1-4 and V is TRBV7-2, with 7 bases lining up with TRBD1. The clonotype originates from a woman aged 80 or over with acute or convalescent COVID-19. CDR3 loop: CASSSGTAFEKLFF. CDR3 nucleotide sequence: TGTGCCAGCAGCTCCGGGACAGCCTTCGAAAAACTGTTTTTT.